This is a list of T cell receptor beta chains from one sample in a study of early T cells in non-severe SARS-CoV-2 infection. TCRdb reprocessed the 5' RACE reads via MiXCR and lists one record per CDR3 protein. Here the sample spans tens of thousands of distinct CDR3 sequences, around 11% being singletons. The sample consisted of whole blood, taken at baseline. The receptors come from an adult who was a healthcare worker with PCR-confirmed SARS-CoV-2 infection or an uninfected control (not recorded which). Each CDR3 is given with its conserved first and last residue. Fields, in order: J gene, D gene, V gene, clone size, CDR3 DNA, CDR3 protein. D genes are given only for firm matches. Expanded clones are given a class, and other clones once, few, many or no size at all.

J: TRBJ1-2; D: NA; V: TRBV20-1; size: few; DNA: TGCAGTGCTAGAGCCGCGGGACTTCGAAACTATGGCTACACCTTC; CDR3: CSARAAGLRNYGYTF
J: TRBJ2-2; D: TRBD2; V: TRBV11-2; size: few; DNA: TGTGCCAGCAGCCCGAGAAGCGGGGGGACTAACACCGGGGAGCTGTTTTTT; CDR3: CASSPRSGGTNTGELFF
J: TRBJ2-7; D: NA; V: TRBV10-3; size: NA; DNA: TGTGCCATCAGTGACTTACAGGAATACGAGCAGTACTTC; CDR3: CAISDLQEYEQYF
J: TRBJ2-3; D: NA; V: TRBV18; size: NA; DNA: TGTGCCAGCTCACGACGAACACCCAGCACAGATACGCAGTATTTT; CDR3: CASSRRTPSTDTQYF
J: TRBJ1-2; D: NA; V: TRBV19; size: many; DNA: TGTGCCAGTAGTAAAAACTATGGCTACACCTTC; CDR3: CASSKNYGYTF
J: TRBJ2-7; D: TRBD2; V: TRBV11-3; size: NA; DNA: TGTGCCAGCTCGGTGGGGCGGGGGGGCCCTCACGAGCAGTACTTC; CDR3: CASSVGRGGPHEQYF
J: TRBJ1-1; D: NA; V: TRBV20-1; size: many; DNA: TGCAGTGCTTCGATGGTGGGGGGCACTGAAGCTTTCTTT; CDR3: CSASMVGGTEAFF
J: TRBJ1-6; D: NA; V: TRBV5-4; size: few; DNA: TGTGCCAGCAGCTTGGCGGGCACAGTCCTTAATTCACCCCTCCACTTT; CDR3: CASSLAGTVLNSPLHF
J: TRBJ1-2; D: NA; V: TRBV7-2; size: few; DNA: TGTGCCAGCAGCTTAACATCCTTCCCCCAAGCTAACTATGGCTACACCTTC; CDR3: CASSLTSFPQANYGYTF
J: TRBJ1-6; D: NA; V: TRBV2; size: few; DNA: TGTGCCAGCAGGGGGTACAGGGCTAATTCACCCCTCCACTTT; CDR3: CASRGYRANSPLHF
J: TRBJ2-7; D: NA; V: TRBV20-1; size: few; DNA: TGCAGTGCTTACTACCCCTCGTTGTCGACCTACGAGCAGTACTTC; CDR3: CSAYYPSLSTYEQYF
J: TRBJ2-7; D: TRBD1; V: TRBV5-1; size: NA; DNA: TGCGCCAGCAGAGGGACAGGCTCCTACGAGCAGTACTTC; CDR3: CASRGTGSYEQYF
J: TRBJ2-3; D: NA; V: TRBV5-1; size: many; DNA: TGCGCCAGCACCGCGGGGCGTAGTCAAGATACGCAGTATTTT; CDR3: CASTAGRSQDTQYF
J: TRBJ2-7; D: NA; V: TRBV19; size: many; DNA: TGTGCCAGTAGTATAGAAGACAGGAGCTCCTACGAGCAGTACTTC; CDR3: CASSIEDRSSYEQYF
J: TRBJ1-4; D: TRBD1; V: TRBV6-6; size: NA; DNA: TGTGCCAGCAGTTTTGGGACAGTTAATGAAAAACTGTTTTTT; CDR3: CASSFGTVNEKLFF
J: TRBJ2-1; D: NA; V: TRBV5-1; size: many; DNA: TGCGCCAGCAGCTTGGCTAAAGGGTATGATGAGCAGTTCTTC; CDR3: CASSLAKGYDEQFF
J: TRBJ1-4; D: NA; V: TRBV5-1; size: many; DNA: TGCGCCAGCAGCCTCCGCCCCCAGGGAGTCGCATCAACTAATGAAAAACTGTTTTTT; CDR3: CASSLRPQGVASTNEKLFF
J: TRBJ2-1; D: NA; V: TRBV3-1; size: NA; DNA: TGTGCCAGCAGCCAAGTCAGGGAGGATGAGCAGTTCTTC; CDR3: CASSQVREDEQFF